The clone carrying this T cell receptor beta chain has a count of ten or more. This specimen belongs to a study of T cells in Graves' hyperthyroidism and ophthalmopathy. TCR beta CDR3 regions were amplified from RNA. Primed by the HTBI set, a first-round RT-PCR was run on the TCR CDR3. From the multiplex PCR reads, TCRdb called clonotypes with MiXCR, one entry per CDR3 protein. The table lists some 650,000 distinct CDR3 sequences, more than 15% of them singletons. J lost 0 bases, V lost 4 bases, and 7 bases had no gene match. Germline V lookup: CDR1 LGHDT, CDR2 YNNKEL (reference sequence). CDR3 size: 16 residues.

The sample taken for sequencing was blood. The rearrangement uses TRBV3-1 and TRBJ2-3, with 7 nucleotides matching TRBD2. The sequence came from a woman aged 40 to 50 with Graves' ophthalmopathy. The chain's CDR3 is CASSLLALGSTDTQYF. CDR3 DNA sequence: TGTGCCAGCAGCCTACTAGCGTTGGGTAGCACAGATACGCAGTATTTT.